The 26 T cell receptor beta chains below all came from one sample that was sequenced in a study of blood T cell repertoires in COVID-19. The repertoire was sequenced with immunoSEQ multiplex PCR; TCRdb's copy has only in-frame clones and lacks some. This table has over 200,000 clones, 86% appearing once. Sequencing was done on a sample of PBMCs or T cells enriched from blood (not recorded which). The receptor set was obtained from a woman between 45 and 60 years old in a cohort exposed to, infected with or recovered from COVID-19 (not recorded which).

The rearrangement links TRBV4-2 to TRBJ2-7; a weak D match, TRBD1 (5 bases). V lost 1 base, J lost 6 bases, and 10 bases lay in between. In germline, CDR1 is LGHNA, CDR2 YNFKEQ. The CDR3 covers 13 residues. The CDR3 protein is CASSQGPGSEQYF. The CDR3 DNA follows: TGTGCCAGCAGCCAAGGCCCAGGGTCCGAGCAGTACTTC.

J is TRBJ2-2 and V is TRBV27; 8 bases agree with TRBD2. The CDR3 is made up of 16 amino acids. V was clipped by 6 bases and J by 6 bases; unmatched bases: 12. Germline V gene data show CDR1 as MNHEY and CDR2 as SMNVEV (reference sequence). The CDR3: CASRTGGANVAGELFF. The DNA of the CDR3 is TGTGCCAGCAGGACGGGGGGGGCCAACGTCGCCGGGGAGCTGTTTTTT.

The rearrangement links TRBV28 to TRBJ2-7; D perhaps matches TRBD1 (5 bases). The CDR3 runs to 16 residues. Trimming cost V 7 bases and J 6 bases, with 25 bases left between them. The germline V gene has CDR1 MDHEN and CDR2 SYDVKM. In DNA form, the CDR3 reads TGTGCCAGCACCAATTTGGGGCAGGGAAGGGTGGCCGAGCAGTACTTC. Translating gives CASTNLGQGRVAEQYF.

This chain uses TRBV6-4 with TRBJ2-7, with 7 nucleotides matching TRBD1. Germline V gene lookup returns CDR1 MRHNA and CDR2 SNTAGT. V shed 6 bases, J shed 1 base, and the junction held 6 bases outside the gene matches. The CDR3 contains 14 residues. As DNA, the CDR3 is TGTGCCAGCAGCCCGGACAGGAGTTCCTACGAGCAGTACTTC. Amino acids: CASSPDRSSYEQYF.

This chain uses TRBV13 with TRBJ2-5; D is perhaps TRBD2 (7 bases). This CDR3 spans 16 amino acids. The ends were cut back, 3 bases at V and 1 base at J, with 15 bases in the middle. In germline, CDR1 is PRHDT, CDR2 FYEKMQ (reference sequence). CDR3 residues: CASSFWGGAFQETQYF. In DNA, the CDR3 is TGTGCCAGCAGCTTTTGGGGGGGGGCGTTCCAAGAGACCCAGTACTTC.

The chain couples TRBV28 to TRBJ2-1, with D possibly being TRBD2 (7 bases). The length of the CDR3 is 16 residues. The V and J ends lost 5 bases and 9 bases respectively, with 23 bases between them. Looked up from germline, CDR1 is MDHEN and CDR2 is SYDVKM. The CDR3 region has the DNA TGTGCCAGCAGTCTCCCGAGCACGGGGGGACAAGGTGAGCAGTTCTTC. This codes for CASSLPSTGGQGEQFF.

The chain links TRBV9 to TRBJ1-2; 9 bases fit TRBD1. The CDR3 runs to 13 residues. The germline V gene has CDR1 SGDLS and CDR2 YYNGEE. Trimming at V came to 3 bases and at J to 7 bases, leaving 4 bases not matched to a gene. CDR3 nucleotide sequence: TGTGCCAGCAGCGGGGACAGGGCTTCTGGCTACACCTTC. As protein: CASSGDRASGYTF.

This rearrangement joins TRBV7-9 to TRBJ2-5, with D possibly TRBD1 on 6 matching bases. CDR3 size: 12 residues. Germline CDR1 and CDR2: SEHNR and FQNEAQ (reference sequence). V was clipped by 8 bases and J by 2 bases, with 9 bases between them. The CDR3 region has the DNA TGTGCCAGCGGACAGCCGCAAGAGACCCAGTACTTC. Its translation: CASGQPQETQYF. Combining the CDR3 with reference TRBV7-9 and TRBJ2-5 gives the whole variable domain DTGVSQNPRHKITKRGQNVTFRCDPISEHNRLYWYRQTLGQGPEFLTYFQNEAQLEKSRLLSDRFSAERPKGSFSTLEIQRTEQGDSAMYLCASGQPQETQYFGPGTRLLVL.

The V call is TRBV27, the J call TRBJ1-1; tentative D call: TRBD1 (5 bases). The CDR3 loop spans 13 amino acids. With 3 bases removed from V and 6 bases from J, the gap between germline ends came to 11 bases. Germline V gene lookup returns CDR1 MNHEY and CDR2 SMNVEV (reference sequence). Written as DNA, the CDR3 is TGTGCCAGCAGTTTTAATGGGGGGGCTGAAGCTTTCTTT. It is translated as CASSFNGGAEAFF.

As DNA, the CDR3 is TGTGCCAGCGGTCCTACAGGGGATGACACTGAAGCTTTCTTT. The encoded protein is CASGPTGDDTEAFF. J is TRBJ1-1 and V is TRBV7-9, with 7 bases that match TRBD1. The CDR3 runs 14 residues. Germline values: CDR1 SEHNR, CDR2 FQNEAQ (reference sequence). The trim removed 8 bases at V and 3 bases at J, leaving 9 bases unmatched.

The chain employs TRBV19 and TRBJ1-5; D call uncertain. The V gene's germline CDR1 is LNHDA and CDR2 SQIVND (reference sequence). The length of the CDR3 is 15 residues. The V gene lost 3 bases and the J gene lost 3 bases, with 12 bases spanning the gap. CDR3 sequence: CASSIGSRVNQPQHF. The CDR3 DNA follows: TGTGCCAGTAGTATCGGGTCAAGAGTCAATCAGCCCCAGCATTTT. Complete variable domain (other parts from reference TRBV19 and TRBJ1-5): DGGITQSPKYLFRKEGQNVTLSCEQNLNHDAMYWYRQDPGQGLRLIYYSQIVNDFQKGDIAEGYSVSREKKESFPLTVTSAQKNPTAFYLCASSIGSRVNQPQHFGDGTRLSIL.

This clone was recorded once. The CDR3 DNA reads as TGTGCCAGCAGTCAGAGGGTTAGCTCCTACAATGAGCAGTTCTTC. It translates to CASSQRVSSYNEQFF. The chain couples TRBV6-2 or TRBV6-3 to TRBJ2-1; D possibly corresponds to TRBD2 (5 bases). V gave up 5 bases and J gave up 0 bases, with 11 bases separating them. CDR1 MNHEY and CDR2 SVGEGT come from the germline V gene. The CDR3 sequence is 15 residues long.

This clone was observed a single time. This sequence joins TRBV7-9 and TRBJ2-7; weak D call: TRBD1 (5 bases). The CDR3 spans 13 residues. Trimming shortened V by 5 bases and J by 2 bases, and 10 bases separated the two germline ends. CDR1 and CDR2 (germline): SEHNR, FQNEAQ (reference sequence). As DNA, the CDR3 is TGTGCCAGCAGCAGCCGACAGACCTACGAGCAGTACTTC. Translation gives CASSSRQTYEQYF.

V usage is TRBV7-2 and J usage is TRBJ2-3; TRBD1 matches at 7 bases. The CDR3 loop spans 12 amino acids. J gave up 12 bases and V 3 bases, and 6 bases lay outside the gene matches. The germline CDR1 and CDR2 sequences are SGHTA and FQGNSA. The CDR3 nucleotides read TGTGCCAGCAGCTTCGACAGGGACACCCAGTATTTT. Translation: CASSFDRDTQYF.

The chain combines TRBV9 with TRBJ2-2; TRBD1 matches 11 bases. Germline trimming cut 4 bases from V and 4 bases from J; bases unmatched to any gene: 3. Germline values: CDR1 SGDLS, CDR2 YYNGEE. This CDR3 has 15 amino acids. The CDR3 region is CASSFGQGATGELFF. For the CDR3, the DNA is TGTGCCAGCAGCTTCGGACAGGGGGCCACCGGGGAGCTGTTTTTT.

This clone has only a few counts. The CDR3 sequence: CASSPIPMEYEQYF. CDR3 coding DNA: TGTGCCAGCAGCCCGATCCCGATGGAGTACGAGCAGTACTTC. The chain links TRBV28 to TRBJ2-7; D unresolved. Germline lookup yields CDR1 MDHEN and CDR2 SYDVKM. The CDR3 length is 14 residues. Deletions cut 6 bases from V and 4 bases from J, with 16 bases between.

The chain has TRBV4-1 and TRBJ1-1, with TRBD1 matching over 7 bases. Germline loops: CDR1 MGHRA, CDR2 YSYEKL. The J segment lost 4 bases and the V segment lost 3 bases, leaving 11 bases of the junction unmatched. The CDR3 is made up of 16 amino acids. The CDR3 region is CASSQARTGDSTEAFF. The DNA of the CDR3 is TGCGCCAGCAGCCAGGCTCGGACAGGAGATAGCACTGAAGCTTTCTTT.

The V call is TRBV28, the J call TRBJ1-2, with 7 bases lining up with TRBD1. Germline loops: CDR1 MDHEN, CDR2 SYDVKM. With 5 bases clipped from V and 4 bases from J, the junction kept 7 bases outside the gene matches. The length of the CDR3 is 14 residues. The CDR3 here is CASSRSTGSYGYTF. The CDR3 DNA follows: TGTGCCAGCAGTAGATCGACAGGGAGCTATGGCTACACCTTC.

This chain joins TRBV27 and TRBJ2-7; 11 bases agree with TRBD1. The CDR3 consists of 15 residues. The germline V gene encodes CDR1 MNHEY and CDR2 SMNVEV (reference sequence). The V segment lost 2 bases and the J segment 4 bases; nucleotides outside the gene matches: 4. The chain's CDR3 is CASSLQRDRGYEQYF. CDR3 in DNA: TGTGCCAGCAGTTTACAGAGGGACAGGGGGTACGAGCAGTACTTC.

The sample holds a few counts of this clone. V usage is TRBV7-9 and J usage is TRBJ2-3; tentatively, D is TRBD2 (7 bases). The V end lost 4 bases, the J end lost 2 bases, and 22 bases lay between the germline ends. Germline V CDR1 and CDR2: SEHNR, FQNEAQ (reference sequence). The length of the CDR3 is 18 residues. The CDR3 DNA follows: TGTGCCAGCAGCTCCCCACCCCACGGGGGGCCCTACACAGATACGCAGTATTTT. This encodes CASSSPPHGGPYTDTQYF.

This clone occurred a few times. The chain joins TRBV6-2 or TRBV6-3 to TRBJ1-1; possibly TRBD1 for D (5 bases). V gave up 6 bases and J gave up 11 bases, with 19 bases separating them. Germline values: CDR1 MNHEY, CDR2 SVGEGT. The CDR3 extends over 13 amino acids. CDR3 sequence reads: CASSHGGGRRAFF. CDR3 bases: TGTGCCAGCAGCCACGGGGGGGGTCGACGCGCTTTCTTT.

The rearrangement joins TRBV18 to TRBJ2-1; D perhaps matches TRBD2 (7 bases). The CDR3 is made up of 13 amino acids. The germline V gene has CDR1 KGHSH and CDR2 LQKENI. Trimming pared 5 bases from V and 10 bases from J, leaving 15 bases between. The CDR3 bases are TGTGCCAGCTCAAATACAGGGAGGGGCGAGCAGTTCTTC. This encodes CASSNTGRGEQFF.

V and J are TRBV2 and TRBJ1-1; 8 bases are a match to TRBD1. With V trimmed by 6 bases and J by 1 base, 7 bases remained unmatched. Germline V gene data show CDR1 as SNHLY and CDR2 as FYNNEI. The CDR3 sequence is 15 residues long. The CDR3 reads CASRGGTGTNTEAFF. CDR3 bases: TGTGCCAGCAGGGGAGGGACAGGAACGAACACTGAAGCTTTCTTT.

The chain links TRBV5-4 to TRBJ1-2, with 7 bases identical to TRBD1. With V trimmed by 4 bases and J by 2 bases, 2 bases remained unmatched. The germline CDR1 and CDR2 sequences are SGHNT and YYREEE (reference sequence). This CDR3 spans 13 amino acids. DNA of the CDR3: TGTGCCAGCAGCACGGACAGGAACTATGGCTACACCTTC. As protein: CASSTDRNYGYTF.

This rearrangement joins TRBV19 to TRBJ1-2, with D uncertain. Trimming removed 6 bases from V and 6 bases from J, with 8 bases in between. The CDR3 length is 11 residues. Germline V gene data show CDR1 as LNHDA and CDR2 as SQIVND (reference sequence). The CDR3 sequence is CASRERDGYTF. CDR3 DNA: TGTGCCAGTAGGGAGAGGGATGGCTACACCTTC.

This clone was observed once. The chain couples TRBV24-1 to TRBJ1-4, with D possibly matching TRBD1 (5 bases). V lost 6 bases, J lost 6 bases, and 10 bases lay in between. The length of the CDR3 is 13 residues. CDR1 is KGHDR and CDR2 is SFDVKD in the germline V gene. The CDR3 sequence: CATSRGDHEKLFF. DNA for the CDR3: TGTGCCACCAGTAGGGGTGATCATGAAAAACTGTTTTTT.